This T cell receptor beta chain is from a study of blood T cell repertoires in COVID-19. At the level of the study: PBMCs, B-cell-depleted T cells, or T cells provided the cDNA or gDNA that made up the material.

In the original analysis: Using reference gene primer amplification, nucleated cell counts were estimated. Assay: immunoSEQ multiplex PCR; the TCRdb copy retains only in-frame clones and omits some. That table is the source of V, J and clone size, and D and trimming were worked out from the DNA. The sample has about 170,000 clones, approximately 86% seen once. The receptor comes from a man at least 80 years old with COVID-19, enrolled during active disease. Sequencing used peripheral blood.

CDR3 DNA: TGTGCCAGCACTCTGCGCCCGGGACAGGTTTCACCCCTCCACTTT. It translates to CASTLRPGQVSPLHF. The chain combines TRBV6-5 with TRBJ1-6; 8 bases map to TRBD1. Germline V gene data show CDR1 as MNHEY and CDR2 as SVGAGI. This CDR3 has 15 residues. With 7 bases clipped from V and 9 bases from J, the junction kept 11 bases outside the gene matches.